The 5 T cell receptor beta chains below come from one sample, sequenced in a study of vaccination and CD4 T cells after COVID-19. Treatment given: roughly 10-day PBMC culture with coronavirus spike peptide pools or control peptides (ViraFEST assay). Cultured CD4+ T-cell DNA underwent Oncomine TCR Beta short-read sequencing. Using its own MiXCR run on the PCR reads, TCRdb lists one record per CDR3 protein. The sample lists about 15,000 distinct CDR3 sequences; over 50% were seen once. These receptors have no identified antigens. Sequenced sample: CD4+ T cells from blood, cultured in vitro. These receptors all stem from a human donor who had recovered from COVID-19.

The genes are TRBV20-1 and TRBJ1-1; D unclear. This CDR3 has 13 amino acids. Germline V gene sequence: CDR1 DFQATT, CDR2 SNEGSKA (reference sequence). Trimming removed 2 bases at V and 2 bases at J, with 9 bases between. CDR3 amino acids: CSARSDSNTEAFF. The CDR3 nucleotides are TGCAGTGCTAGATCAGACTCCAACACTGAAGCTTTCTTT.

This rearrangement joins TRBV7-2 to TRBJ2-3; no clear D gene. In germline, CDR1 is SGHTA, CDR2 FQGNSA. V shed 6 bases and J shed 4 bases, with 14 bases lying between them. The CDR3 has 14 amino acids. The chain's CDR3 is CASSRQVSPDTQYF. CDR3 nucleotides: TGTGCCAGCAGTCGACAAGTTTCCCCAGATACGCAGTATTTT.

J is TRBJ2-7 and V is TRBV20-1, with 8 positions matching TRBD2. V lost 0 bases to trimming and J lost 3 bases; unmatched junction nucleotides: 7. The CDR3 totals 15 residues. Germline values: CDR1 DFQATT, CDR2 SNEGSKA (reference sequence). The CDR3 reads CSARDHGGGIYEQYF. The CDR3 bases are TGCAGTGCTAGAGATCATGGCGGGGGGATCTACGAGCAGTACTTC.

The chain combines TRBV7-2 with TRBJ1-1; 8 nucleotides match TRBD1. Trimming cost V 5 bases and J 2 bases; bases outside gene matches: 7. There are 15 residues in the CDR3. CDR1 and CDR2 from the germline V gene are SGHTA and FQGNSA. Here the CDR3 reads CASSPQGGPNTEAFF. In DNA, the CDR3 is TGTGCCAGCAGCCCACAGGGGGGTCCTAACACTGAAGCTTTCTTT.

The CDR3 loop is CASSQQGRYNEQFF. In nucleotides, the CDR3 is TGTGCCAGTAGTCAGCAGGGGAGGTACAATGAGCAGTTCTTC. This chain connects TRBV19 to TRBJ2-1; D is perhaps TRBD1 or TRBD2 (6 bases each). Germline CDR1 reads LNHDA; CDR2 reads SQIVND (reference sequence). V was cut by 5 bases and J by 4 bases, with 12 bases left in between. The CDR3 is 14 residues long.